This TCR beta chain was found in a study of T cells expressing NK-cell markers. Germline V gene data show CDR1 as LGHDT and CDR2 as YNNKEL (reference sequence). The CDR3 extends over 15 amino acids. Reanalyzing the 5' RACE reads, TCRdb keeps one entry per CDR3 protein, without DNA. This listing includes 160,000 or so distinct CDR3 sequences. This TCR derives from a woman between 18 and 70 years old in good health. Material: blood T cells: a sorted CD56 or NKG2C T cell subset, CD4+ or CD8+ T cells, or bulk PBMC T cells (not recorded which). V gene TRBV3-1 combines with J gene TRBJ1-6. The CDR3 sequence is CASSQVVMGNSPLHF.